The 5 T cell receptor beta chains below come from one sample, sequenced in a study of technical replicates of blood from a handful of donors. The method was immunoSEQ multiplex PCR; TCRdb's version includes in-frame clones alone and lacks a portion of them. The table lists 85,000 to 100,000 clones, roughly 92% of them singletons. Sample: T cells isolated from PBMCs. These receptors came from a human donor in good health.

The chain carries TRBV7-9 and TRBJ1-1; D is undetermined. V gave up 3 bases and J gave up 0 bases, with 8 bases separating them. CDR1 SEHNR and CDR2 FQNEAQ come from the germline V gene (reference sequence). There are 14 residues in the CDR3. As DNA, the CDR3 is TGTGCCAGCAGCTTTTCACAACTGAACACTGAAGCTTTCTTT. It codes for CASSFSQLNTEAFF.

The genes are TRBV5-4 and TRBJ2-7; 10 bases align to TRBD1. Trimming removed 4 bases from V and 4 bases from J; junction bases left unmatched: 5. The CDR3 is 14 residues long. The germline V gene encodes CDR1 SGHNT and CDR2 YYREEE (reference sequence). CDR3 sequence reads: CASSVRDRGYEQYF. In nucleotides, the CDR3 is TGTGCCAGCAGCGTCCGGGACAGGGGTTACGAGCAGTACTTC.

V and J are TRBV29-1 and TRBJ2-5; D possibly corresponds to TRBD1 (5 bases). Germline V gene data show CDR1 as SQVTM and CDR2 as ANQGSEA. CDR3 size: 12 residues. Deletions cut 6 bases from V and 2 bases from J, with 10 bases between. The CDR3: CSVPGKQETQYF. The DNA of the CDR3 is TGCAGCGTCCCAGGGAAGCAAGAGACCCAGTACTTC.

The sample holds one count of this clone. The chain uses TRBV10-3 and TRBJ2-3; TRBD2 aligns across 9 bases. The J segment lost 9 bases and the V segment lost 4 bases, leaving 8 bases of the junction unmatched. Looked up from germline, CDR1 is ENHRY and CDR2 is SYGVKD. The CDR3 has 14 residues. As DNA, the CDR3 is TGTGCCATCAGTGTGATTAGCGGGAGAGGGACGCAGTATTTT. This sequence encodes CAISVISGRGTQYF.

V and J are TRBV7-2 and TRBJ1-2; D possibly corresponds to TRBD1 (6 bases). The CDR3 sequence is 15 residues long. Looked up from germline, CDR1 is SGHTA and CDR2 is FQGNSA. Trimming shortened V by 5 bases and J by 8 bases, and 21 bases separated the two germline ends. The CDR3 loop is CASSPSPGGQGGYTF. The DNA of the CDR3 is TGTGCCAGCAGCCCTTCCCCCGGGGGGCAGGGCGGCTACACCTTC. The variable domain in full, with the rest retrieved from reference TRBV7-2 and TRBJ1-2, is GAGVSQSPSNKVTEKGKDVELRCDPISGHTALYWYRQSLGQGLEFLIYFQGNSAPDKSGLPSDRFSAERTGGSVSTLTIQRTQQEDSAVYLCASSPSPGGQGGYTFGSGTRLTVV.